A single count supports the clone carrying this T cell receptor (beta chain). Its cognate antigen is unknown. The sample carries other DNA sequences with the same CDR3. These data belong to a study of OX40 agonist ivuxolimab in advanced cancers. The study, taken as a whole, reports: The antigens recognized by the expanded peripheral T cells, that is their antigen specificity, were not determined.

This table comes from immunoSEQ multiplex PCR, and its TCRdb copy is limited to in-frame clones, with some not included. The sample consists of tens of thousands of clones, 80% to 90% of them appearing once. Samples were taken at baseline and on day 1 of cycles 4 and 7. V lost 5 bases, J lost 10 bases, and 8 bases stayed unmatched. The length of the CDR3 is 13 residues. The germline V gene encodes CDR1 SGHAT and CDR2 FQNNGV. The sequencing here drew on CD4+ or CD8+ T cells sorted from blood, taken in a trial of the OX40 agonist ivuxolimab. This chain joins TRBV11-2 and TRBJ2-1, with TRBD2 identical over 7 bases. The receptor was isolated from an adult with an advanced solid tumor such as melanoma, head and neck, liver or kidney cancer. The CDR3: CASSLGPGGEQFF. CDR3 nucleotides: TGTGCCAGCAGCCTTGGGCCCGGGGGGGAGCAGTTCTTC.